These 22 T cell receptor beta chains came from one sample sequenced in a study of cytomegalovirus exposure and HLA in healthy donors. Use of 60 Vbeta and 13 Jbeta primers characterized the PCR. Method: immunoSEQ multiplex PCR; TCRdb's copy keeps in-frame clones and lacks some. The data show 180,000 or so clones, with 75% to 80% seen just once and roughly an eighth held by the top ten. Material for sequencing was PBMCs. The receptors here all came from a man aged 45 to 65 in good health and CMV-seropositive.

The V and J genes are TRBV27 and TRBJ1-6; 10 nucleotides line up with TRBD1. Germline values: CDR1 MNHEY, CDR2 SMNVEV (reference sequence). The CDR3 has 19 amino acids. Trimming took 5 bases from V and 5 from J; bases not matched to a gene: 15. CDR3 region: CASSPLPPRQGAHNSPLHF. CDR3 DNA sequence: TGTGCCAGCAGTCCATTACCCCCCCGACAGGGGGCACATAATTCACCCCTCCACTTT.

This clone was observed a single time. This chain uses TRBV7-2 with TRBJ1-1, with D perhaps matching TRBD1 (5 bases). Germline values: CDR1 SGHTA, CDR2 FQGNSA. V was clipped by 3 bases and J by 5 bases, with 13 bases between them. The CDR3 has 14 amino acids. The CDR3 loop is CASSLGVGGTEAFF. The CDR3 DNA is TGTGCCAGCAGCTTGGGGGTTGGGGGGACTGAAGCTTTCTTT. Filled out from reference TRBV7-2 and TRBJ1-1, the complete variable domain reads GAGVSQSPSNKVTEKGKDVELRCDPISGHTALYWYRQSLGQGLEFLIYFQGNSAPDKSGLPSDRFSAERTGGSVSTLTIQRTQQEDSAVYLCASSLGVGGTEAFFGQGTRLTVV.

The rearrangement uses TRBV5-1 and TRBJ1-2; the match to TRBD1 covers 9 bases. Germline CDR1 and CDR2: SGHRS and YFSETQ. Trimming took 4 bases from V and 4 from J; bases not matched to a gene: 8. This CDR3 spans 15 amino acids. CDR3 nucleotide sequence: TGCGCCAGCAGCAGCGAACAGGGGGCCGGCTATGGCTACACCTTC. It translates to CASSSEQGAGYGYTF.

The chain links TRBV6-5 to TRBJ1-1; the D is unclear. Germline CDR1 MNHEY, CDR2 SVGAGI. Trimming took off 6 bases at V and 7 bases at J, with 21 bases between the two ends. The CDR3 consists of 15 residues. CDR3 sequence reads: CASSPLRSERGEAFF. The CDR3 DNA sequence: TGTGCCAGCAGCCCCCTACGGTCGGAGAGAGGTGAAGCTTTCTTT.

The rearrangement joins TRBV18 to TRBJ2-7; D gene uncertain. The ends were cut back, 5 bases at V and 1 base at J, with 3 bases in the middle. CDR1 and CDR2 from the germline V gene are KGHSH and LQKENI. This CDR3 contains 11 residues. CDR3 protein: CASSSSYEQYF. The CDR3 coding sequence is TGTGCCAGCTCATCGTCCTACGAGCAGTACTTC.

In nucleotides, the CDR3 is TGTGCCATCAGTGAGGCCGGGACCTACGAGCAGTACTTC. This sequence encodes CAISEAGTYEQYF. The rearrangement uses TRBV10-3 and TRBJ2-7; the D gene is possibly TRBD2 (5 bases). Trimming shortened V by 2 bases and J by 2 bases, and 7 bases separated the two germline ends. CDR3 length: 13 amino acids. Per the germline V gene, CDR1 is ENHRY and CDR2 is SYGVKD.

In regard to this clone: One junction end disagrees with the germline gene, perhaps due to a read error. The rearrangement joins TRBV2 to TRBJ1-1, with a weak D call TRBD1 (5 bases). CDR3 size: 14 residues. The germline CDR1 and CDR2 sequences are SNHLY and FYNNEI. For the CDR3, the DNA is TGTGCCAGCCGTGACCAGGGTGTGGGCACTGAAGCTTTCTTT. It is translated as CASRDQGVGTEAFF. Based on the CDR3 plus reference TRBV2 and TRBJ1-1, the full variable domain is EPEVTQTPSHQVTQMGQEVILRCVPISNHLYFYWYRQILGQKVEFLVSFYNNEISEKSEIFDDQFSVERPDGSNFTLKIRSTKLEDSAMYFCASRDQGVGTEAFFGQGTRLTVV.

The gene calls are TRBV19 and TRBJ1-5; D call uncertain. CDR3 length: 12 amino acids. Germline V gives CDR1 LNHDA, CDR2 SQIVND (reference sequence). V was clipped by 6 bases and J by 11 bases, with 14 bases between them. The CDR3 DNA follows: TGTGCCAGTAGCACTCGAGACGGGGCCCAGCATTTT. It encodes CASSTRDGAQHF.

The chain links TRBV6-1 to TRBJ2-3, with TRBD1 matching over 10 bases. The germline CDR1 and CDR2 sequences are MNHNS and SASEGT. V trimming: 5 bases; J trimming: 6 bases; junction bases outside the gene matches: 5. The CDR3 spans 14 residues. The CDR3 sequence: CASSLDRGFDTQYF. As DNA, the CDR3 is TGTGCCAGCAGTCTGGACAGGGGGTTTGATACGCAGTATTTT.

A few counts support this clone. Distinct nucleotide sequences in the sample also encode this CDR3. The chain is built from TRBV7-2 and TRBJ2-3, with 7 bases fitting TRBD1. From germline, CDR1 is SGHTA and CDR2 FQGNSA. The CDR3 sequence is 14 residues long. The trim removed 5 bases at V and 2 bases at J, leaving 4 bases unmatched. The CDR3 region is CASSLGQLTDTQYF. The CDR3 nucleotides are TGTGCCAGCAGCCTGGGACAGCTCACAGATACGCAGTATTTT. Combining the CDR3 with reference TRBV7-2 and TRBJ2-3 gives the whole variable domain GAGVSQSPSNKVTEKGKDVELRCDPISGHTALYWYRQSLGQGLEFLIYFQGNSAPDKSGLPSDRFSAERTGGSVSTLTIQRTQQEDSAVYLCASSLGQLTDTQYFGPGTRLTVL.

The chain uses TRBV28 and TRBJ2-5, with a tentative D call TRBD1 (5 bases). This CDR3 is 12 amino acids long. Germline-derived CDR1 and CDR2 are MDHEN and SYDVKM. V was pared by 7 bases and J by 5 bases, with 11 bases between. CDR3 DNA sequence: TGTGCCAGCACTCAGGGTCGGGAGACCCAGTACTTC. Translated, it gives CASTQGRETQYF.

This clone was seen just once. CDR3 loop: CASSADRVRETQYF. In nucleotides, the CDR3 is TGTGCCAGCAGCGCTGACAGGGTTCGGGAGACCCAGTACTTC. J is TRBJ2-5 and V is TRBV7-2, with 7 bases lining up with TRBD1. J lost 5 bases, V lost 5 bases, and 8 bases had no gene match. CDR3 size: 14 residues. The germline CDR1 and CDR2 sequences are SGHTA and FQGNSA.

The chain is built from TRBV7-6 and TRBJ2-7, with TRBD1 matching over 9 bases. With V trimmed by 4 bases and J by 3 bases, 7 bases remained unmatched. Germline CDR1 is SGHVS and CDR2 is FNYEAQ. This CDR3 contains 15 residues. This CDR3 is CASSSPWTGDYEQYF. CDR3 coding DNA: TGTGCCAGCAGCTCTCCTTGGACAGGGGACTACGAGCAGTACTTC.

The count of this clone is one. V usage is TRBV28 and J usage is TRBJ2-2; D is ambiguous. The CDR3 sequence is 12 residues long. V was cut by 6 bases and J by 4 bases, with 6 bases left in between. CDR1 is MDHEN, CDR2 SYDVKM, per germline. CDR3 sequence reads: CASRRSTGELFF. CDR3 sequence (DNA): TGTGCCAGCAGACGGAGCACCGGGGAGCTGTTTTTT.

V is TRBV7-9 and J is TRBJ2-1; TRBD2 matches at 9 bases. The germline V gene encodes CDR1 SEHNR and CDR2 FQNEAQ (reference sequence). With 0 bases clipped from V and 6 bases from J, the junction kept 3 bases outside the gene matches. This CDR3 spans 15 amino acids. CDR3 in amino acids: CASSLALAGPNEQFF. The CDR3 DNA follows: TGTGCCAGCAGCTTAGCTCTAGCGGGACCCAATGAGCAGTTCTTC.

To note about this clone: This sample includes further DNA sequences coding for the same CDR3. The genes are TRBV11-2 and TRBJ2-3; possible D gene TRBD2, 6 bases. V lost 3 bases, J lost 6 bases, and 7 bases lay in between. The CDR3 sequence is 12 residues long. The V gene's germline CDR1 is SGHAT and CDR2 FQNNGV. CDR3 bases: TGTGCCAGCAGCTTTGGGGGGGATACGCAGTATTTT. This encodes CASSFGGDTQYF.

The chain combines TRBV11-1 with TRBJ2-5; TRBD2 agrees at 12 bases. This CDR3 contains 15 residues. V lost 5 bases, J lost 4 bases, and 5 bases stayed unmatched. Germline loops: CDR1 SGHAT, CDR2 FQDESV (reference sequence). This CDR3 is CASSPSGGARETQYF. In DNA form, the CDR3 reads TGTGCCAGCAGCCCTAGCGGGGGGGCCCGAGAGACCCAGTACTTC.

The chain recombines TRBV7-2 with TRBJ1-5, with a tentative D call TRBD1 (6 bases). CDR1 and CDR2 from the germline V gene are SGHTA and FQGNSA. V was cut by 4 bases and J by 12 bases, with 16 bases left in between. The CDR3 totals 13 residues. As DNA, the CDR3 is TGTGCCAGCAGCTCCCGCCGAGGACAGATCCAGCATTTT. Its translation: CASSSRRGQIQHF.

This chain joins TRBV5-1 and TRBJ2-3, with D uncertain. The CDR3 runs to 15 residues. Germline V gives CDR1 SGHRS, CDR2 YFSETQ. V lost 5 bases and J lost 0, with 13 bases in between. The CDR3 nucleotides are TGCGCCAGCAGGCGGCAAAGGATAAGCACAGATACGCAGTATTTT. Its translation: CASRRQRISTDTQYF.

This clone was observed a few times. The chain carries TRBV9 and TRBJ1-5, with a tentative D call TRBD1 (6 bases). Germline V gene lookup returns CDR1 SGDLS and CDR2 YYNGEE. CDR3 length: 16 residues. V was cut by 3 bases and J by 2 bases, with 15 bases left in between. As DNA, the CDR3 is TGTGCCAGCAGCGCCGGGGTAGGGGGGGGCAATCAGCCCCAGCATTTT. The encoded protein is CASSAGVGGGNQPQHF.

CDR3 nucleotides: TGTGCCAGCAGCCTGACCGGGACAGGCGCTATCTTAACTAGCACAGATACGCAGTATTTT. Protein sequence: CASSLTGTGAILTSTDTQYF. The chain joins TRBV7-6 to TRBJ2-3; TRBD1 matches 8 bases. CDR1 SGHVS and CDR2 FNYEAQ come from the germline V gene. V gave up 5 bases and J gave up 0 bases; unmatched junction bases: 19. The length of the CDR3 is 20 residues. Full variable domain (remainder filled in from reference TRBV7-6 and TRBJ2-3): GAGVSQSPRYKVTKRGQDVALRCDPISGHVSLYWYRQALGQGPEFLTYFNYEAQQDKSGLPNDRFSAERPEGSISTLTIQRTEQRDSAMYRCASSLTGTGAILTSTDTQYFGPGTRLTVL.

The gene calls are TRBV28 and TRBJ1-5; 8 nucleotides agree with TRBD1. V lost 6 bases to trimming and J lost 4 bases; unmatched junction nucleotides: 8. The CDR3 runs 15 residues. Germline V gives CDR1 MDHEN, CDR2 SYDVKM. CDR3 bases: TGTGCCAGCAGCCAGTACAGGGGGGGTAATCAGCCCCAGCATTTT. Protein sequence: CASSQYRGGNQPQHF.